This TCR beta chain was profiled in a study of blood T cell repertoires in COVID-19. Study information: Sources were T cells, B-cell-depleted T cells, or PBMCs; the material itself was cDNA or gDNA.

Original handling: Quantification of nucleated cells was approximated via reference gene primer amplification. Data came from immunoSEQ multiplex PCR; TCRdb stores just in-frame clones and leaves some out. The D gene and trimming were derived from the DNA, and the V and J assignments and clone size from that table. The table records approximately 360,000 clones, around four fifths of them present only once. Living in under 30 US areas, the participants were between roughly 18 and 90 years of age. Participant-given clinical history determined each cohort assignment. This clonotype was sampled from a woman aged 45-65 years who had recovered from COVID-19. The sequencing sample was made of PBMCs or T cells enriched from blood (not recorded which).

For the CDR3, the DNA is TGTGCCAGCTCACCACCCGGGACAGAAGTAACCGGGGAGCTGTTTTTT. It specifies CASSPPGTEVTGELFF. This sequence joins TRBV18 and TRBJ2-2, with TRBD1 matching 7 bases. Germline V gene data show CDR1 as KGHSH and CDR2 as LQKENI. The CDR3 is made up of 16 amino acids. The V segment lost 0 bases and the J segment 5 bases; nucleotides outside the gene matches: 6.